This T cell receptor beta chain was sequenced in a study of blood T cell repertoires in COVID-19. About the research overall: Acute and convalescent COVID-19 samples came from the United States, Italy and Spain. PBMCs, B-cell-depleted T cells, or T cells were the source of the cDNA or gDNA that made up the material.

Per the study methods: Estimates of nucleated cell counts were drawn from the amplification of reference gene primers. Sequenced by immunoSEQ multiplex PCR; TCRdb stores in-frame clones only, minus some. The DNA was the basis for D and trimming; V, J and clone size are from that table. The sample contains around 170,000 clones, approximately 79% of which appear only once. The sequence was obtained from a woman aged 80 or over with acute or convalescent COVID-19. The sample comprised peripheral blood.

CDR3 nucleotide sequence: TGTGCCAGCGGACCGGGACAGGGAGGGGCTGGTAGCTACACCTTC. Its protein is CASGPGQGGAGSYTF. The V gene is TRBV28, the J gene TRBJ1-2; the match to TRBD1 covers 9 bases. The trim removed 8 bases at V and 9 bases at J, leaving 16 bases unmatched. This CDR3 contains 15 residues. Germline values: CDR1 MDHEN, CDR2 SYDVKM.